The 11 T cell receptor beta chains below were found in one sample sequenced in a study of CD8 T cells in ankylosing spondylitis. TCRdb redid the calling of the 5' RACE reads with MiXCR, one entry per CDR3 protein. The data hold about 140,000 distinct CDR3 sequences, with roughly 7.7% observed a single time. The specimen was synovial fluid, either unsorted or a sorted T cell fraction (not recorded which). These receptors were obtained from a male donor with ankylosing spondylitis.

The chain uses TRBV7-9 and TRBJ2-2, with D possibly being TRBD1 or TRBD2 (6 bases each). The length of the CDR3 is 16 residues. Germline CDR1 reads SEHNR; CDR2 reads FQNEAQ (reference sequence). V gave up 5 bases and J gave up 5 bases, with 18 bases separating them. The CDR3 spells CASSRAVGGGTGELFF. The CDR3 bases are TGTGCCAGCAGCCGCGCTGTGGGGGGCGGAACCGGGGAGCTGTTTTTT.

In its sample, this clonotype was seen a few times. CDR3 sequence: CSASIPAVGDEQFF. CDR3 DNA sequence: TGCAGTGCTAGCATTCCAGCGGTAGGCGATGAGCAGTTCTTC. This chain joins TRBV20-1 and TRBJ2-1, with a possible D match to TRBD2 (5 bases). The V gene's germline CDR1 is DFQATT and CDR2 SNEGSKA (reference sequence). This CDR3 spans 14 amino acids. The V and J ends lost 3 bases and 8 bases respectively, with 17 bases between them.

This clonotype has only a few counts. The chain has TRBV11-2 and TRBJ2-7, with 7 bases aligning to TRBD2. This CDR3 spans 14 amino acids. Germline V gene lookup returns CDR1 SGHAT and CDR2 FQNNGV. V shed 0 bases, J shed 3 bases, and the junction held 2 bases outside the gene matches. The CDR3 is CASSLDSGGYEQYF. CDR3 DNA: TGTGCCAGCAGCTTAGATTCGGGGGGCTACGAGCAGTACTTC.

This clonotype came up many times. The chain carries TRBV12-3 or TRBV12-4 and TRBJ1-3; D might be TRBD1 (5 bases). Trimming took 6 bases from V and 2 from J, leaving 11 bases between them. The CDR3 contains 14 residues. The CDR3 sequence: CASSPRGAGNTIYF. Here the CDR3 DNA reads TGTGCCAGCAGCCCCCGGGGGGCTGGAAACACCATATATTTT.

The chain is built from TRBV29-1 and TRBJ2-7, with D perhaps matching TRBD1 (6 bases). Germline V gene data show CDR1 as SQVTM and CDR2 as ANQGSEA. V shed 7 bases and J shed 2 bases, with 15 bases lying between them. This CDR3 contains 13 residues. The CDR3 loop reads CSAKGDNTYEQYF. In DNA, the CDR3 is TGCAGCGCCAAGGGGGACAACACCTACGAGCAGTACTTC.

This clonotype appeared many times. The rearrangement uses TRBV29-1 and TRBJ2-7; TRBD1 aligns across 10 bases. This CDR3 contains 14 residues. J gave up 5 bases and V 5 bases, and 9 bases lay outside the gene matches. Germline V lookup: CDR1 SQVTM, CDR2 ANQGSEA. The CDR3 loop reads CSVLRRQGADEQYF. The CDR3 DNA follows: TGCAGCGTTTTACGTCGACAGGGGGCAGACGAGCAGTACTTC.

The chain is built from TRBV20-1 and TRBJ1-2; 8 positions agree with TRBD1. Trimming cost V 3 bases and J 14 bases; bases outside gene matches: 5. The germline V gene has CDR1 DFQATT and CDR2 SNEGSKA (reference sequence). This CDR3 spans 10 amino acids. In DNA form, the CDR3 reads TGCAGTGCTAGCCGGACAGGGTGGACCTTC. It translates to CSASRTGWTF.

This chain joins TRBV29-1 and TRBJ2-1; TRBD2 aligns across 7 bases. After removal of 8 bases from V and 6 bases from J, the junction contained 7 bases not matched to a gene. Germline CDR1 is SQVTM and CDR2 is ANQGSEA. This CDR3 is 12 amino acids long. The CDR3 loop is CSLLGGPNEQFF. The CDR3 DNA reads TGCAGCCTGTTGGGAGGGCCCAATGAGCAGTTCTTC.

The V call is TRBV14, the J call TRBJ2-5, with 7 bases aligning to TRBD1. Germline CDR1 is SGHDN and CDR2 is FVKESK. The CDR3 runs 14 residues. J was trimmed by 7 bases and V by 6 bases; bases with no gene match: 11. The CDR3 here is CASSRDSSGGTQYF. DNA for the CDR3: TGTGCCAGCAGTCGGGACAGTTCTGGTGGGACCCAGTACTTC.

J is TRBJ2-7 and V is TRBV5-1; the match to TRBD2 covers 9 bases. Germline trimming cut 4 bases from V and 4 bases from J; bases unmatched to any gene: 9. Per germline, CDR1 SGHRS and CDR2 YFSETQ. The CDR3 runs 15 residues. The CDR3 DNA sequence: TGCGCCAGCAGCCACTATAGCGGGAGTAGGTACGAGCAGTACTTC. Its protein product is CASSHYSGSRYEQYF.

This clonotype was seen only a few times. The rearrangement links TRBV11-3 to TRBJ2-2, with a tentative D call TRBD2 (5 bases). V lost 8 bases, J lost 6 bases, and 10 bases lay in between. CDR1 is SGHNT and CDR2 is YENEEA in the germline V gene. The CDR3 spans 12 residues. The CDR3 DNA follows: TGTGCCAGCCGGCTCGGGGCCGGGGAGCTGTTTTTT. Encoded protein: CASRLGAGELFF.